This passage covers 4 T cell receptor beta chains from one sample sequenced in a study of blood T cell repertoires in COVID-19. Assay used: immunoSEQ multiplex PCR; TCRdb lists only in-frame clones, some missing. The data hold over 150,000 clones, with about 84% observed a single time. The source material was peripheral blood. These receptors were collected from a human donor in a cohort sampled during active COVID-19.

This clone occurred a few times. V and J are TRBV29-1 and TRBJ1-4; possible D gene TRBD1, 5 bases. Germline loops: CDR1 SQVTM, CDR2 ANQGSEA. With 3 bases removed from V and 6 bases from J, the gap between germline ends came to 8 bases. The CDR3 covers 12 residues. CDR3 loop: CSVEGRDEKLFF. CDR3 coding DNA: TGCAGCGTTGAGGGCAGGGATGAAAAACTGTTTTTT.

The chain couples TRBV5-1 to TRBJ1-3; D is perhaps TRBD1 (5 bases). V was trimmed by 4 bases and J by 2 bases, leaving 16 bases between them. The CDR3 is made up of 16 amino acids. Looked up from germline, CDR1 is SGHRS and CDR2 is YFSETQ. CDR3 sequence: CASSPVVGGTGNTIYF. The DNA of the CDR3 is TGCGCCAGCAGCCCCGTCGTGGGGGGTACTGGAAACACCATATATTTT.

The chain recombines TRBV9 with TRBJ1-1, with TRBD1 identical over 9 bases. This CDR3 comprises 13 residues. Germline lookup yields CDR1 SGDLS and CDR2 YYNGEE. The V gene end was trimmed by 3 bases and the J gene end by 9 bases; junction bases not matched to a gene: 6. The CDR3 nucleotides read TGTGCCAGCAGCGCCCGACAGGGGGAAAAAGCTTTCTTT. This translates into CASSARQGEKAFF.

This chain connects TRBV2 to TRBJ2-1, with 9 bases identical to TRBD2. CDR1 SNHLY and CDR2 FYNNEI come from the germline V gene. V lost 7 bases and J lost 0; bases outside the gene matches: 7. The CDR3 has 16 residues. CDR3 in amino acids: CASNSERGASYNEQFF. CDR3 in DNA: TGTGCCAGCAATTCCGAGCGGGGGGCCTCCTACAATGAGCAGTTCTTC.